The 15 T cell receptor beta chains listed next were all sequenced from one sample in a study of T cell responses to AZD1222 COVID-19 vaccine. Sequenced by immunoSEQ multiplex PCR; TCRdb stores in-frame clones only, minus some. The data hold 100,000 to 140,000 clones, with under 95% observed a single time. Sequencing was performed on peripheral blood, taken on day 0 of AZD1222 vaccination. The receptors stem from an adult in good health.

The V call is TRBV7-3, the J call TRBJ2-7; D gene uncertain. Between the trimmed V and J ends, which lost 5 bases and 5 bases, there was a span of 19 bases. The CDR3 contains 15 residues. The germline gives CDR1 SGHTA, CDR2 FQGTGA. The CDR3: CASSPGIGVGHEQYF. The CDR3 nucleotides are TGTGCCAGCAGCCCAGGCATCGGAGTAGGCCACGAGCAGTACTTC.

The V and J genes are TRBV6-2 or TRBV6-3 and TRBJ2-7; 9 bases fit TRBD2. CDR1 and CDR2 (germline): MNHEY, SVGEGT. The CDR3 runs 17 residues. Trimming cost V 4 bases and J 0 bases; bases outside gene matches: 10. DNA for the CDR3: TGTGCCAGCAGTTCCCTAGCGGGGTCCCTAATCTCCTACGAGCAGTACTTC. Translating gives CASSSLAGSLISYEQYF.

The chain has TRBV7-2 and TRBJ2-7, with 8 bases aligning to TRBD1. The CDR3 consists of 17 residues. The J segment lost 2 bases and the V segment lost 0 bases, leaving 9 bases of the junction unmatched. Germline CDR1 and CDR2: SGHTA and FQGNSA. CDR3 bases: TGTGCCAGCAGCTTAGCCGGACAGGGCTTCTATCCCTACGAGCAGTACTTC. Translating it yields CASSLAGQGFYPYEQYF.

Written as DNA, the CDR3 is TGTGCCAGCAGTTTAGGGCAGAGGTCGGGCGAAGCTTTCTTT. Residues: CASSLGQRSGEAFF. The chain links TRBV27 to TRBJ1-1; no clear D gene. Germline V lookup: CDR1 MNHEY, CDR2 SMNVEV (reference sequence). V was trimmed by 2 bases and J by 8 bases, leaving 15 bases between them. CDR3 length: 14 residues.

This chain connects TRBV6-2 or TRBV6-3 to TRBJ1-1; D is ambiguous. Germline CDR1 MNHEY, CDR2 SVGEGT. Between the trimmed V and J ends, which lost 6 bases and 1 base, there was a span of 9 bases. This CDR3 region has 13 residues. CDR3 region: CASSNTENTEAFF. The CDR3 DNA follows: TGTGCCAGCAGCAACACTGAGAACACTGAAGCTTTCTTT.

DNA for the CDR3: TGTGCCAGCAGCCGTGGACCGATAAATTCACCCCTCCACTTT. Translation: CASSRGPINSPLHF. V and J are TRBV7-2 and TRBJ1-6; D gene ambiguous. V shed 5 bases and J shed 7 bases, with 12 bases lying between them. The V gene's germline CDR1 is SGHTA and CDR2 FQGNSA. The CDR3 extends over 14 amino acids.

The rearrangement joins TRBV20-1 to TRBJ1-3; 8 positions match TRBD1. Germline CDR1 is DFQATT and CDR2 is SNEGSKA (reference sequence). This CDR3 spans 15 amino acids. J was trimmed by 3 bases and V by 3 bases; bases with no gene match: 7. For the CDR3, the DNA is TGCAGTGCTAGTCCAGGGGGCGGGAGTGGAAACACCATATATTTT. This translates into CSASPGGGSGNTIYF.

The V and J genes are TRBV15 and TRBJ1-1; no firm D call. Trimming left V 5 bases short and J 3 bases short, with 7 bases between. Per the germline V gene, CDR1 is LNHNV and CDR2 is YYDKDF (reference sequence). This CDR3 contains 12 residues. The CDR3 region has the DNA TGTGCCACCAGCGTTCGGTACACTGAAGCTTTCTTT. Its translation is CATSVRYTEAFF.

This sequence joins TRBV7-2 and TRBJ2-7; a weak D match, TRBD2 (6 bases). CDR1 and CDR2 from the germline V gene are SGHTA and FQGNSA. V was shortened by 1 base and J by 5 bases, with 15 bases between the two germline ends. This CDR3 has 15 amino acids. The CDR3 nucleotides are TGTGCCAGCAGCTTAGATGGGGTACTAGCTAACGAGCAGTACTTC. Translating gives CASSLDGVLANEQYF.

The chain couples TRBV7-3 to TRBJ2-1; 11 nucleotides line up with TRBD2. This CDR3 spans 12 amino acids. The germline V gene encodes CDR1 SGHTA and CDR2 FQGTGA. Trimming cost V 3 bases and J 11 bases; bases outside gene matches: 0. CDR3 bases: TGTGCCAGCAGCTTGACTAGCGGGAAGCAGTTCTTC. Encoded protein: CASSLTSGKQFF.

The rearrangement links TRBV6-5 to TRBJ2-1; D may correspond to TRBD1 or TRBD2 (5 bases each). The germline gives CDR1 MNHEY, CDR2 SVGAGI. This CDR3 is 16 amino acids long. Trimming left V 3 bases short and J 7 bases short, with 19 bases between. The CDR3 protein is CASSYAKGSTRNEQFF. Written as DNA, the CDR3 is TGTGCCAGCAGTTATGCAAAGGGGAGTACCAGAAATGAGCAGTTCTTC.

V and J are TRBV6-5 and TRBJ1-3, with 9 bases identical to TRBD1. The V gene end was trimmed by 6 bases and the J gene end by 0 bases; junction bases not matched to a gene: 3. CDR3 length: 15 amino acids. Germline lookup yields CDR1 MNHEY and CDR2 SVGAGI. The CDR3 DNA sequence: TGTGCCAGCAGGGAGGACAGGGGCTCTGGAAACACCATATATTTT. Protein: CASREDRGSGNTIYF.

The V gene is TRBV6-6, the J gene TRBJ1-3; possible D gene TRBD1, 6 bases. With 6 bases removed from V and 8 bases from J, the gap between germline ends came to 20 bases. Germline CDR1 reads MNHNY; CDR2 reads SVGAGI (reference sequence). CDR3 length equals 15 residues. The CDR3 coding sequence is TGTGCCAGCAGGTCCGGGGGCAGGCTGGTACACACCATATATTTT. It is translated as CASRSGGRLVHTIYF.

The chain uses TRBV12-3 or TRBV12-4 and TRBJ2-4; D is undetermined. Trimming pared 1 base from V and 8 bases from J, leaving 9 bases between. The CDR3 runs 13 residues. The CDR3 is CASSLGESHIQYF. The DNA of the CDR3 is TGTGCCAGCAGTTTAGGCGAGTCGCACATTCAGTACTTC.

The CDR3 region has the DNA TGTGCCAGCAGCTTAGTAGGGGCAGGGGATACGCAGTATTTT. It translates to CASSLVGAGDTQYF. The chain employs TRBV7-8 and TRBJ2-3; maybe TRBD1 (5 bases). CDR3 length equals 14 residues. Deletions cut 1 base from V and 6 bases from J, with 11 bases between. From germline, CDR1 is SGHVS and CDR2 FQNEAQ.